These 19 T cell receptor beta chains were all obtained from the same sample, sequenced in a study of CD8 T cells in Susac syndrome (dated by TCRdb to between 2018 and 2020). The library relied on the immunoSEQ multiplex PCR assay. RNA was extracted with the RNeasy kit and roughly 0.45 to 1 ug was reverse transcribed using random hexamers. TCRdb passed the public sequencing reads through fastp at Q25 and MiXCR, retaining productive beta sequences. Rows are combined by CDR3 protein, so each entry shows the most common genes and DNA. This sample lists 150,000 to 200,000 distinct CDR3 sequences; roughly nine tenths were detected once. The ten largest clones capture more than 0.07% of the sample. The sequenced sample consisted of CD4+ T cells from PBMCs. These receptors were obtained from a human donor in good health.

J is TRBJ1-1 and V is TRBV2; 7 bases are shared with TRBD1. The CDR3 length is 15 residues. CDR1 and CDR2 from the germline V gene are SNHLY and FYNNEI. V shed 9 bases, J shed 1 base, and the junction held 11 bases outside the gene matches. CDR3 amino acids: CASLKEAGGNTEAFF. The CDR3 DNA follows: TGTGCCAGTCTCAAAGAGGCAGGGGGGAACACTGAAGCTTTCTTT.

V usage is TRBV18 and J usage is TRBJ2-1; TRBD2 agrees at 15 bases. Germline CDR1 is KGHSH and CDR2 is LQKENI. The CDR3 has 19 amino acids. The ends lost 2 bases at V and 3 bases at J; junction bases unmatched: 8. CDR3 sequence: CASSPRGLAGGGSYNEQFF. CDR3 DNA: TGTGCCAGCTCACCAAGGGGACTAGCGGGAGGAGGTAGCTACAATGAGCAGTTCTTC. The whole variable domain, remainder taken from reference TRBV18 and TRBJ2-1, is NAGVMQNPRHLVRRRGQEARLRCSPMKGHSHVYWYRQLPEEGLKFMVYLQKENIIDESGMPKERFSAEFPKEGPSILRIQQVVRGDSAAYFCASSPRGLAGGGSYNEQFFGPGTRLTVL.

The chain has TRBV11-2 and TRBJ2-7; D may match TRBD1 or TRBD2 (5 bases each). Trimming pared 5 bases from V and 6 bases from J, leaving 20 bases between. The CDR3 extends over 15 amino acids. Germline CDR1 SGHAT, CDR2 FQNNGV. CDR3 DNA: TGTGCCAGCAGCCTTGCCGGGCTGGGGGAACTCGAGCAGTACTTC. Translated, it gives CASSLAGLGELEQYF.

This sequence joins TRBV5-1 and TRBJ2-3; TRBD2 matches at 11 bases. V dropped 6 bases and J dropped 4; count of bases not matched to a gene: 13. Germline-derived CDR1 and CDR2 are SGHRS and YFSETQ. This CDR3 comprises 17 residues. In DNA, the CDR3 is TGCGCCAGCACTTGGGGGCCACTAGCGGGAGCCGCAGATACGCAGTATTTT. Translating it yields CASTWGPLAGAADTQYF. The full variable domain, rest sourced from reference TRBV5-1 and TRBJ2-3, is KAGVTQTPRYLIKTRGQQVTLSCSPISGHRSVSWYQQTPGQGLQFLFEYFSETQRNKGNFPGRFSGRQFSNSRSEMNVSTLELGDSALYLCASTWGPLAGAADTQYFGPGTRLTVL.

The rearrangement links TRBV12-3 or TRBV12-4 to TRBJ1-5; D is unresolved. V lost 8 bases to trimming and J lost 6 bases, with 17 bases between them. The CDR3 consists of 14 residues. This chain's CDR3 is CASGRTNPFQPQHF. CDR3 DNA: TGTGCCAGCGGAAGGACGAACCCTTTTCAGCCCCAGCATTTT.

The rearrangement uses TRBV29-1 and TRBJ2-5; D unresolved. The CDR3 consists of 12 residues. The V end was cut by 4 bases, the J end by 5 bases, with 11 bases between. Per the germline V gene, CDR1 is SQVTM and CDR2 is ANQGSEA. The CDR3 region has the DNA TGCAGCGTTGTACCCCAAGCGGAGACCCAGTACTTC. It translates to CSVVPQAETQYF. The full variable domain, completed using reference TRBV29-1 and TRBJ2-5, is SAVISQKPSRDICQRGTSLTIQCQVDSQVTMMFWYRQQPGQSLTLIATANQGSEATYESGFVIDKFPISRPNLTFSTLTVSNMSPEDSSIYLCSVVPQAETQYFGPGTRLLVL.

The rearrangement uses TRBV6-6 and TRBJ1-5; no definite D call. V gave up 0 bases and J gave up 5 bases, with 5 bases separating them. The V gene's germline CDR1 is MNHNY and CDR2 SVGAGI (reference sequence). The CDR3 sequence is 13 residues long. The CDR3 DNA follows: TGTGCCAGCAGTTACTCAGACTATCAGCCCCAGCATTTT. This sequence encodes CASSYSDYQPQHF.

The CDR3 region has the DNA TGTGCCTGGAGTGCAGGGCTCCTCTCCTACAATGAGCAGTTCTTC. Translation: CAWSAGLLSYNEQFF. The rearrangement links TRBV30 to TRBJ2-1, with D perhaps TRBD1 (5 bases). In germline, CDR1 is GTSNPN, CDR2 SVGIG (reference sequence). The CDR3 spans 15 residues. The V end was cut by 1 base, the J end by 0 bases, with 10 bases between. Filled out from reference TRBV30 and TRBJ2-1, the complete variable domain reads SQTIHQWPATLVQPVGSPLSLECTVEGTSNPNLYWYRQAAGRGLQLLFYSVGIGQISSEVPQNLSASRPQDRQFILSSKKLLLSDSGFYLCAWSAGLLSYNEQFFGPGTRLTVL.

V is TRBV5-1 and J is TRBJ2-5, with 10 bases matching TRBD2. V lost 3 bases, J lost 2 bases, and 7 bases stayed unmatched. Germline V lookup: CDR1 SGHRS, CDR2 YFSETQ. The CDR3 totals 16 residues. The CDR3 loop reads CASSSLAGGLQETQYF. The CDR3 DNA reads as TGCGCCAGCAGCTCCTTAGCGGGGGGCCTTCAAGAGACCCAGTACTTC.

J is TRBJ1-5 and V is TRBV7-2, with D hard to call. Trimming removed 1 base at V and 7 bases at J, with 8 bases between. The CDR3 loop spans 13 amino acids. Germline CDR1 and CDR2: SGHTA and FQGNSA. In DNA, the CDR3 is TGTGCCAGCAGCTTAGGTAACCTCCAGCCCCAGCATTTT. Translation gives CASSLGNLQPQHF.

This clonotype was seen once. J is TRBJ1-2 and V is TRBV6-6; D is unresolved. With 4 bases removed from V and 4 bases from J, the gap between germline ends came to 7 bases. Germline values: CDR1 MNHNY, CDR2 SVGAGI (reference sequence). CDR3 size: 12 residues. The CDR3 protein is CASSSPLYGYTF. The DNA of the CDR3 is TGTGCCAGCAGTTCGCCCCTCTATGGCTACACCTTC.

This chain joins TRBV5-1 and TRBJ2-1; TRBD1 is a possible D gene (6 bases). Germline CDR1 reads SGHRS; CDR2 reads YFSETQ. V lost 5 bases to trimming and J lost 2 bases, with 11 bases between them. This CDR3 spans 14 amino acids. This CDR3 is CASRGAPAYNEQFF. The DNA for the CDR3 is TGCGCCAGCAGGGGGGCCCCGGCCTACAATGAGCAGTTCTTC.

J is TRBJ1-1 and V is TRBV19; D remains ambiguous. Germline CDR1 and CDR2: LNHDA and SQIVND (reference sequence). The CDR3 contains 13 residues. V lost 3 bases to trimming and J lost 4 bases, with 9 bases between them. Here the CDR3 reads CASSISGFTEAFF. For the CDR3, the DNA is TGTGCCAGTAGTATCTCGGGGTTCACTGAAGCTTTCTTT. Drawing the rest from reference TRBV19 and TRBJ1-1, the complete variable domain is DGGITQSPKYLFRKEGQNVTLSCEQNLNHDAMYWYRQDPGQGLRLIYYSQIVNDFQKGDIAEGYSVSREKKESFPLTVTSAQKNPTAFYLCASSISGFTEAFFGQGTRLTVV.

The V and J genes are TRBV23-1 and TRBJ2-7, with D possibly matching TRBD1 (5 bases). TRBV23-1 is filed as an ORF, its function uncertain. The CDR3 contains 15 residues. Trimming pared 4 bases from V and 2 bases from J, leaving 15 bases between. CDR3 bases: TGCGCCAGCAGTCCGGAAGGTAGGGGCCCCTACGAGCAGTACTTC. Amino acids: CASSPEGRGPYEQYF.

The rearrangement uses TRBV29-1 and TRBJ2-1, with 15 bases lining up with TRBD2. Looked up from germline, CDR1 is SQVTM and CDR2 is ANQGSEA. Germline trimming cut 3 bases from V and 4 bases from J; bases unmatched to any gene: 1. CDR3 size: 15 residues. DNA of the CDR3: TGCAGCGTTGACGGGACTAGCGGGAGGTACAATGAGCAGTTCTTC. This translates into CSVDGTSGRYNEQFF.

This clonotype has only one observation. The chain carries TRBV7-9 and TRBJ2-6; D uncertain. Germline V gene lookup returns CDR1 SEHNR and CDR2 FQNEAQ (reference sequence). The CDR3 runs 15 residues. V lost 2 bases, J lost 0 bases, and 5 bases lay in between. The CDR3, as DNA: TGTGCCAGCAGCTTACTAACCTCTGGGGCCAACGTCCTGACTTTC. Translated, it gives CASSLLTSGANVLTF. Complete variable domain (other parts from reference TRBV7-9 and TRBJ2-6): DTGVSQNPRHKITKRGQNVTFRCDPISEHNRLYWYRQTLGQGPEFLTYFQNEAQLEKSRLLSDRFSAERPKGSFSTLEIQRTEQGDSAMYLCASSLLTSGANVLTFGAGSRLTVL.

The chain links TRBV7-3 to TRBJ1-1; 7 positions agree with TRBD1. The CDR3 is made up of 14 amino acids. The germline CDR1 and CDR2 sequences are SGHTA and FQGTGA. CDR3 protein: CALTSSTGSTEAFF. The CDR3 coding sequence is TGTGCTCTCACCTCTTCGACAGGGAGCACTGAAGCTTTCTTT.

The rearrangement uses TRBV5-1 and TRBJ2-5; 7 nucleotides align to TRBD2. Germline V lookup: CDR1 SGHRS, CDR2 YFSETQ. CDR3 length equals 15 residues. V lost 4 bases, J lost 3 bases, and 9 bases stayed unmatched. In DNA form, the CDR3 reads TGCGCCAGCAGCCCGTCTCCTAGCGGAGAAGAGACCCAGTACTTC. Its translation is CASSPSPSGEETQYF. Full variable domain (remainder filled in from reference TRBV5-1 and TRBJ2-5): KAGVTQTPRYLIKTRGQQVTLSCSPISGHRSVSWYQQTPGQGLQFLFEYFSETQRNKGNFPGRFSGRQFSNSRSEMNVSTLELGDSALYLCASSPSPSGEETQYFGPGTRLLVL.

The chain employs TRBV7-2 and TRBJ2-7, with D tentatively TRBD2 (6 bases). The germline V and J ends were trimmed by 5 bases and 7 bases, with 21 bases remaining between them. This CDR3 contains 15 residues. Germline-derived CDR1 and CDR2 are SGHTA and FQGNSA. The CDR3 sequence is CASSLRGRDLGEQYF. CDR3 coding DNA: TGTGCCAGCAGCCTGCGAGGAAGGGACTTGGGAGAGCAGTACTTC.